This TCR beta chain emerged from a study of blood T cell repertoires in COVID-19. Study summary: Cohort 3 donors were reported recovered after two negative PCRs, clearance, or symptom resolution. COVID-19 samples collected from the United States, Italy and Spain covered acute and convalescent phases.

Assay: immunoSEQ multiplex PCR; the TCRdb copy retains only in-frame clones and omits some. This sample carries more than 300,000 clones, around 87% of them seen once, and the ten largest clones take approximately 1.9%. In germline, CDR1 is MGHDK, CDR2 SYGVNS. V trimming: 5 bases; J trimming: 7 bases; junction bases outside the gene matches: 10. The CDR3 length is 16 residues. Only one count was recorded for this clone. V gene TRBV25-1 combines with J gene TRBJ1-4, with 10 bases aligning to TRBD1. This TCR derives from a man in his forties or fifties in a cohort exposed to, infected with or recovered from COVID-19 (not recorded which). Source material: PBMCs or T cells enriched from blood (not recorded which). CDR3 residues: CASSPSDRGQGEKLFF. CDR3 in DNA: TGTGCCAGCAGTCCGAGCGACAGGGGGCAGGGTGAAAAACTGTTTTTT.